This is a list of T cell receptor beta chains from one sample in a study of blood T cell repertoires in COVID-19. The protocol was immunoSEQ multiplex PCR, while the TCRdb copy is restricted to in-frame clones and leaves out a portion. This table has 250,000 to 350,000 clones, approximately 90% appearing once. Sample: peripheral blood. These receptors were obtained from a woman between 50 and 59 years old with COVID-19, enrolled during active disease. The CDR3 runs from the conserved cysteine through the conserved F or W. The order of the fields is V gene, D gene, J gene, clone size, CDR3 protein, CDR3 DNA. A D gene is named only where the DNA matches it firmly. Rows may omit the clone size; those that give it use once, few, many or a size class.

>TRBV5-1|-|TRBJ2-7|-
CASGRGVGEKQYF
TGCGCCAGCGGCCGCGGGGTAGGGGAGAAGCAGTACTTC
>TRBV29-1|TRBD2|TRBJ2-3|once
CSAPTSGARGTQYF
TGCAGCGCTCCGACTAGCGGGGCTCGGGGTACGCAGTATTTT
>TRBV27|TRBD2|TRBJ2-2|-
CASSRDRGLAGGPRTGELFF
TGTGCCAGCAGCCGAGATCGAGGACTAGCGGGAGGGCCGCGAACCGGGGAGCTGTTTTTT
>TRBV7-2|TRBD2|TRBJ2-3|-
CASSLALAGTDTQYF
TGTGCCAGCAGCTTAGCACTAGCGGGAACAGATACGCAGTATTTT
>TRBV2|TRBD1|TRBJ1-2|-
CASSEVSWTGDYGYTF
TGTGCCAGCAGTGAAGTGAGTTGGACAGGGGACTATGGCTACACCTTC
>TRBV5-1|TRBD2|TRBJ2-3|-
CASSLGEGPSTDTQYF
TGCGCCAGCAGCTTAGGGGAGGGCCCTAGCACAGATACGCAGTATTTT
>TRBV9|-|TRBJ1-3|-
CASSPGRGRSGNTIYF
TGTGCCAGCAGCCCGGGCAGGGGTCGCTCTGGAAACACCATATATTTT
>TRBV3-1/TRBV3-2|TRBD1|TRBJ2-7|-
CASSLYGATGGNEQYF
TGTGCCAGCAGCCTATATGGGGCTACAGGGGGCAATGAGCAGTACTTC
>TRBV3-1/TRBV3-2|-|TRBJ1-4|-
CASSQAGGRGTNEKLFF
TGTGCCAGCAGCCAAGCGGGCGGGCGGGGGACTAATGAAAAACTGTTTTTT
>TRBV10-1|TRBD1|TRBJ1-4|-
CANRQGKNEKLFF
TGCGCCAACCGACAGGGGAAAAATGAAAAACTGTTTTTT
>TRBV9|TRBD2|TRBJ2-7|once
CASSPSTSVSYEQYF
TGTGCCAGCAGCCCGTCGACTAGCGTTTCCTACGAGCAGTACTTC
>TRBV23-1|-|TRBJ1-1|-
CASSQSSGGYTEAFF
TGCGCCAGCAGTCAATCGAGCGGGGGGTACACTGAAGCTTTCTTT
>TRBV30|-|TRBJ2-6|once
CAWSVTLIQGLPGANVLTF
TGTGCCTGGAGTGTAACCCTTATACAGGGTCTACCTGGGGCCAACGTCCTGACTTTC
>TRBV5-5|-|TRBJ2-1|few
CASSPFIRSSYNEQFF
TGTGCCAGCAGCCCCTTCATACGGAGCTCCTACAATGAGCAGTTCTTC
>TRBV11-3|TRBD2|TRBJ2-3|-
CASSPERLAGYTDTQYF
TGTGCCAGCAGCCCCGAACGACTAGCGGGATACACAGATACGCAGTATTTT
>TRBV5-1|-|TRBJ2-2|-
CASSLVGGSGTGELFF
TGCGCCAGCAGCTTGGTTGGCGGTAGCGGAACCGGGGAGCTGTTTTTT
>TRBV7-7|-|TRBJ1-4|few
CASSLKPGTAGEKLFF
TGTGCTAGCAGCTTAAAACCCGGGACCGCGGGAGAAAAACTGTTTTTT
>TRBV7-7|TRBD2|TRBJ2-3|-
CASSSGLAGSTDTQYF
TGTGCTAGCAGCTCGGGACTAGCGGGATCTACAGATACGCAGTATTTT
>TRBV6-4|-|TRBJ2-1|-
CASSTIAESSYNEQFF
TGTGCCAGCAGTACCATAGCGGAGAGCTCCTACAATGAGCAGTTCTTC
>TRBV7-8|TRBD1|TRBJ1-1|-
CASSLLDRAATEAFF
TGTGCCAGCAGCTTACTGGACAGGGCGGCCACTGAAGCTTTCTTT
>TRBV14|-|TRBJ1-1|-
CASSPPGMNTEAFF
TGTGCCAGCAGCCCCCCAGGGATGAACACTGAAGCTTTCTTT
>TRBV27|TRBD1|TRBJ1-1|-
CASSFQGGSNTEAFF
TGTGCCAGCAGTTTTCAGGGGGGCTCGAACACTGAAGCTTTCTTT
>TRBV4-2|-|TRBJ2-7|-
CASSPEGAGRTYEQYF
TGTGCCAGCAGCCCAGAAGGGGCCGGGAGAACTTACGAGCAGTACTTC
>TRBV5-1|TRBD2|TRBJ2-7|-
CASSLAAGGFHEQYF
TGCGCCAGCAGCTTGGCAGCGGGAGGCTTCCACGAGCAGTACTTC
>TRBV25-1|-|TRBJ2-2|few
CASKRSTGELFF
TGTGCCAGCAAACGGAGCACCGGGGAGCTGTTTTTT
>TRBV5-4|-|TRBJ1-4|-
CASGPTRGGATNEKLFF
TGTGCCAGCGGCCCTACCCGTGGGGGGGCAACTAATGAAAAACTGTTTTTT
>TRBV5-1|TRBD2|TRBJ2-7|-
CASSNAVGSGNSYEQYF
TGCGCCAGCAGCAATGCCGTGGGTAGCGGGAACTCCTACGAGCAGTACTTC
>TRBV7-9|-|TRBJ2-5|few
CASSLRTVQETQYF
TGTGCCAGCAGCTTGCGGACAGTCCAAGAGACCCAGTACTTC
>TRBV27|-|TRBJ2-2|-
CASSFRAGSGELFF
TGTGCCAGCAGTTTTCGTGCGGGGTCCGGGGAGCTGTTTTTT
>TRBV7-9|TRBD2|TRBJ2-1|-
CASSTPSGAQFF
TGTGCCAGCAGCACCCCTAGCGGGGCCCAGTTCTTC
>TRBV5-8|-|TRBJ2-3|-
CASSRGQITDTQYF
TGTGCCAGCAGCCGCGGGCAGATCACAGATACGCAGTATTTT
>TRBV16|TRBD1|TRBJ1-1|-
CASSLRTGGEAFF
TGTGCCAGCAGCCTCAGGACAGGGGGAGAAGCTTTCTTT
>TRBV3-1/TRBV3-2|-|TRBJ2-3|once
CASSRLAVSTDTQYF
TGTGCCAGCAGCCGTCTGGCGGTTAGCACAGATACGCAGTATTTT
>TRBV7-9|TRBD1|TRBJ1-3|-
CASSLGTGSGNTIYF
TGTGCCAGCAGCTTGGGGACAGGGTCTGGAAACACCATATATTTT
>TRBV5-4|TRBD2|TRBJ2-7|-
CASSYSPGGDYEQYF
TGTGCCAGCAGCTATAGTCCGGGGGGGGACTACGAGCAGTACTTC
>TRBV12-3/TRBV12-4|-|TRBJ1-3|-
CASSRNTIYF
TGTGCCAGCAGCAGGAACACCATATATTTT